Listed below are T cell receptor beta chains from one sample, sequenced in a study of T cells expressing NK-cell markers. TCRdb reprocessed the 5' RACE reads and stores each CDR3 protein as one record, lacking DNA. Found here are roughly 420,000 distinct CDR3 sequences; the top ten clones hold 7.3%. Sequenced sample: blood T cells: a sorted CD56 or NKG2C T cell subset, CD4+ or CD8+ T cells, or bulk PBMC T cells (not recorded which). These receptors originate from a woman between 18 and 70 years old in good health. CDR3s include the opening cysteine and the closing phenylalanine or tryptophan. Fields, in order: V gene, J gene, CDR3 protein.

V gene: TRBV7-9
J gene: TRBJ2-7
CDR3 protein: CASSLTTSGKGSYEQYF

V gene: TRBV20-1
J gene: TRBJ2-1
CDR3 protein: CSAGNRGNEQFF

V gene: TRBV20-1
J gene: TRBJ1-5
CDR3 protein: CSATTGGGGNQPQHF

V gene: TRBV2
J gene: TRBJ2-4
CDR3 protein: CASSVPGAKNIQYF

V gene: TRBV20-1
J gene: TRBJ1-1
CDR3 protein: CSAQRAGAMNTEAFF

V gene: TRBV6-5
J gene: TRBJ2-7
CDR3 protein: CASGGTGVEYF

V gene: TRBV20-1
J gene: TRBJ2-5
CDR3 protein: CSAQQGGGGAPEKTQYF

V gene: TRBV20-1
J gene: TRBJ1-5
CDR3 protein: CSATSETGTQPQHF

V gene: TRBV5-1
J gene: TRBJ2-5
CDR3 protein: CASSRGEGETQYF

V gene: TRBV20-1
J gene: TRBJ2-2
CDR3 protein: CSAKRTGANTGELFF

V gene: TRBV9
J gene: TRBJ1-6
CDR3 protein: CASTVTGSPLRF

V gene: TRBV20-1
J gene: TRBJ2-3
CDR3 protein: CSAGSQRSTDTQYF

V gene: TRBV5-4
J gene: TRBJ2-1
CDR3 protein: CATGSGLGANEQFF

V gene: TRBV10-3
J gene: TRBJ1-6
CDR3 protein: CAISEGDREIYNSPLHF

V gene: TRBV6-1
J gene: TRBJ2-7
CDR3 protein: CASIAAGSYEQYF

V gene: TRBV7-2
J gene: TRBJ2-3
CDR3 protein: CASSLAPSLAGGLSTDTQYF

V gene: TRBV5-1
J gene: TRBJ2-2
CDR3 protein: CASSPGRAGTGELFF

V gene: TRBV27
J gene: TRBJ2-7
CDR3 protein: CASSLGRDRRTYEQYF

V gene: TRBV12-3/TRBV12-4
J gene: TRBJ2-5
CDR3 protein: CATGGSQETQYF

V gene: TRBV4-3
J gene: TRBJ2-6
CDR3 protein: CASSQTSGGGSSGANVLTF

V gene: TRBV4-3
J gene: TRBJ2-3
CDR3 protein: CASSPIGSTDTQYF

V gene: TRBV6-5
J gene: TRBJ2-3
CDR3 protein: CASSYHSGTDTQYF

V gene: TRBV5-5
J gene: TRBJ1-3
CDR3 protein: CASSTRTGRGWDTIYF

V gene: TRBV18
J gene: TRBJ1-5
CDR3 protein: CASSLNQGASNQPQHF

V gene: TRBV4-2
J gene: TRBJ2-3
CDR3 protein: CASSQQGGANTDTQYF

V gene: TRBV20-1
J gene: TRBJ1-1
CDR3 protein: CSARRGQGEAFF

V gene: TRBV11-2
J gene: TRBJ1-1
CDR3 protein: CASSLRDNTEAFF

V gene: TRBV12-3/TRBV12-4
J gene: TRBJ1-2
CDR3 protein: CASSEAGPLYGYTF

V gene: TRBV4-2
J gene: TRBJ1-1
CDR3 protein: CASSSTGTGNTEAFF

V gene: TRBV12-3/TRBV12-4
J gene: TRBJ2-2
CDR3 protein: CASRGRDGELFF

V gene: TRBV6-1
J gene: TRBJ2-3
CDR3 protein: CASGDRGVRTDTQYF

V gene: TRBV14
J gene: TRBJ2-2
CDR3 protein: CASREQGAMAGELFF

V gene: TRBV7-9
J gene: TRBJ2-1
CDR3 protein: CASSAGTTGQWNEQFF

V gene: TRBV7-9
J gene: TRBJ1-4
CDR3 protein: CASSLPISEKGLFF

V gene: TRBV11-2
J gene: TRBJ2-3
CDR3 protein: CASSLDPGLAVIGTDTQYF

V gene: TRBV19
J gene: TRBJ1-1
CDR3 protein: CASTPGVWGETEAFF

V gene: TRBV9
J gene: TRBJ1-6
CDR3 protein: CASSVDRGNSPLHF

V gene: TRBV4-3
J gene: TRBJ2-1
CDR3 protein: CASSQGVASSYNEQFF

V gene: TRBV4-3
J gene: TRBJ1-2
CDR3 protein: CASSQGPIPDFYGYTF

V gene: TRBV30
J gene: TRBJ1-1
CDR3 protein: CAWSTGYGTEAFF

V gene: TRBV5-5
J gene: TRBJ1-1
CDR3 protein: CASSWGGTTEAFF

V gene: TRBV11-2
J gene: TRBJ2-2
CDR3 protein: CASSLAGGFDTGELFF

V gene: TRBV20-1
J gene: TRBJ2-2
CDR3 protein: CSAKPGQGRSGELFF

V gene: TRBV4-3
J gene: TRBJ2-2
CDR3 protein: CASSQDRGSTGELFF

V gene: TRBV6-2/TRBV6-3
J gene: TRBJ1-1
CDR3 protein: CAKTPGRDTEAFF

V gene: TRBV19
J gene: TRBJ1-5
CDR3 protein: CASTGTGENQPQHF

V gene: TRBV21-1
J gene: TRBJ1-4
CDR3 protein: CARKQGPNEKLFF

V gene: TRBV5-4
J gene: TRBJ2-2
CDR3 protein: CASSFTSGELFF

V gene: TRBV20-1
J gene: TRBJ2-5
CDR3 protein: CSARVPGAQETQYF

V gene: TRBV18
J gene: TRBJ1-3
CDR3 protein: CASSPFAEIRPGNTIYF

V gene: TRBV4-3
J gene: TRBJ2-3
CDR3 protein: CASSQDGSGRLNTQYF

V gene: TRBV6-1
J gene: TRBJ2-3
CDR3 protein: CASSPGTRRGRTDTQYF

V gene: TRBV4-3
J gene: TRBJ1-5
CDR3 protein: CASSQDGRNQPQHF